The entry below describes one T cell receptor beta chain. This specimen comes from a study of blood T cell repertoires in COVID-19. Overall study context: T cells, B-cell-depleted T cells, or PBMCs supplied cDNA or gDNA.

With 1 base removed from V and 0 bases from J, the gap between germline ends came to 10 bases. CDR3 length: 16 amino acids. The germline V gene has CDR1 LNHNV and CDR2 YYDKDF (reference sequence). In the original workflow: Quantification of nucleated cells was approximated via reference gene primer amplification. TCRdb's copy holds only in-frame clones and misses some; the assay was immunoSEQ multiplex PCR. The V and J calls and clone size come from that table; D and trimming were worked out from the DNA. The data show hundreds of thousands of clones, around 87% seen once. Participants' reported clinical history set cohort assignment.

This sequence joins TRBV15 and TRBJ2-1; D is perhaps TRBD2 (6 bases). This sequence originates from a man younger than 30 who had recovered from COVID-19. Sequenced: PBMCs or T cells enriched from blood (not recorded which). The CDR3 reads CATSRVGGSSYNEQFF. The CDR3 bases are TGTGCCACCAGCAGAGTTGGGGGGAGCTCCTACAATGAGCAGTTCTTC.